These 9 T cell receptor beta chains were sequenced from one sample in a study of graft-versus-host responses after intestinal transplantation. What these receptors recognize is not known. Measured with immunoSEQ multiplex PCR; TCRdb has only the in-frame clones, and not every one. The sample has 50,000 to 75,000 clones, approximately 94% seen once. The specimen was unstimulated CD4+ T cells sorted from spleen or lymph node cells, collected before transplant. Receptors originate from a human donor who was the organ donor for an intestinal transplant.

V and J are TRBV4-1 and TRBJ2-4, with a weak D call TRBD1 (6 bases). V lost 3 bases, J lost 1 base, and 13 bases lay in between. CDR1 and CDR2 (germline): MGHRA, YSYEKL. This CDR3 contains 16 residues. In nucleotides, the CDR3 is TGCGCCAGCAGCCAGAACACAGGGAAGGCCAAAAACATTCAGTACTTC. Residues: CASSQNTGKAKNIQYF.

J is TRBJ2-3 and V is TRBV6-5; 7 positions agree with TRBD1. Unmatched junction bases numbered 6, after V lost 6 bases and J lost 0 bases. The CDR3 is made up of 15 amino acids. The germline V gene encodes CDR1 MNHEY and CDR2 SVGAGI. The CDR3 here is CASSYGTVSTDTQYF. The CDR3 DNA follows: TGTGCCAGCAGCTATGGGACAGTAAGCACAGATACGCAGTATTTT.

The gene calls are TRBV5-1 and TRBJ2-5, with 8 bases lining up with TRBD2. V lost 0 bases, J lost 7 bases, and 8 bases stayed unmatched. This CDR3 has 15 residues. CDR1 is SGHRS and CDR2 is YFSETQ in the germline V gene. CDR3 in amino acids: CASSLGGSGKGTQYF. In DNA, the CDR3 is TGCGCCAGCAGCTTGGGTGGTAGCGGGAAGGGGACCCAGTACTTC.

Of note for this clone: At the DNA level, this CDR3 is encoded by other sequences in the same sample as well. V usage is TRBV7-2 and J usage is TRBJ2-1; D call uncertain. The CDR3 covers 13 residues. The V end was cut by 2 bases, the J end by 2 bases, with 4 bases between. The germline gives CDR1 SGHTA, CDR2 FQGNSA. The CDR3 region is CASSLTPYNEQFF. The CDR3 DNA sequence: TGTGCCAGCAGCTTAACCCCCTACAATGAGCAGTTCTTC. The whole variable domain, remainder taken from reference TRBV7-2 and TRBJ2-1, is GAGVSQSPSNKVTEKGKDVELRCDPISGHTALYWYRQSLGQGLEFLIYFQGNSAPDKSGLPSDRFSAERTGGSVSTLTIQRTQQEDSAVYLCASSLTPYNEQFFGPGTRLTVL.

The chain joins TRBV6-1 to TRBJ1-4; D is unclear. The CDR3 sequence is 16 residues long. Trimming shortened V by 2 bases and J by 0 bases, and 10 bases separated the two germline ends. Germline loops: CDR1 MNHNS, CDR2 SASEGT. The chain's CDR3 is CASSEWAAATNEKLFF. The CDR3 nucleotides read TGTGCCAGCAGTGAATGGGCGGCAGCAACTAATGAAAAACTGTTTTTT.

The V and J genes are TRBV7-2 and TRBJ2-7; the D is unclear. V was clipped by 2 bases and J by 2 bases, with 13 bases between them. This CDR3 is built from 15 residues. Germline V gene sequence: CDR1 SGHTA, CDR2 FQGNSA. CDR3 sequence: CASSLQAGGAYEQYF. DNA of the CDR3: TGTGCCAGCAGCTTACAGGCTGGTGGGGCCTACGAGCAGTACTTC. The whole variable domain, remainder taken from reference TRBV7-2 and TRBJ2-7, is GAGVSQSPSNKVTEKGKDVELRCDPISGHTALYWYRQSLGQGLEFLIYFQGNSAPDKSGLPSDRFSAERTGGSVSTLTIQRTQQEDSAVYLCASSLQAGGAYEQYFGPGTRLTVT.

The gene calls are TRBV4-3 and TRBJ2-1, with 7 nucleotides matching TRBD2. After removal of 0 bases from V and 6 bases from J, the junction contained 11 bases not matched to a gene. This CDR3 has 17 amino acids. CDR1 LGHNA and CDR2 YSLEER come from the germline V gene. The CDR3 protein is CASSQDNRLAGPNEQFF. The DNA of the CDR3 is TGCGCCAGCAGCCAAGATAACAGGTTAGCGGGCCCCAATGAGCAGTTCTTC.

The chain uses TRBV28 and TRBJ2-3; D gene unclear. The germline V gene has CDR1 MDHEN and CDR2 SYDVKM. This CDR3 is built from 18 residues. V was clipped by 4 bases and J by 1 base, with 21 bases between them. This chain's CDR3 is CASSSFRAVILGTDTQYF. The CDR3 nucleotides read TGTGCCAGCAGTTCTTTTCGGGCGGTCATCTTAGGCACAGATACGCAGTATTTT.

The count of this clone is one. This sequence joins TRBV10-3 and TRBJ1-5, with TRBD1 matching 8 bases. CDR3 length: 15 residues. Per germline, CDR1 ENHRY and CDR2 SYGVKD. V was clipped by 6 bases and J by 2 bases; unmatched bases: 6. CDR3 nucleotide sequence: TGTGCCATCAGGCAGGGGGCTGAGGGCAATCAGCCCCAGCATTTT. Amino acids: CAIRQGAEGNQPQHF.